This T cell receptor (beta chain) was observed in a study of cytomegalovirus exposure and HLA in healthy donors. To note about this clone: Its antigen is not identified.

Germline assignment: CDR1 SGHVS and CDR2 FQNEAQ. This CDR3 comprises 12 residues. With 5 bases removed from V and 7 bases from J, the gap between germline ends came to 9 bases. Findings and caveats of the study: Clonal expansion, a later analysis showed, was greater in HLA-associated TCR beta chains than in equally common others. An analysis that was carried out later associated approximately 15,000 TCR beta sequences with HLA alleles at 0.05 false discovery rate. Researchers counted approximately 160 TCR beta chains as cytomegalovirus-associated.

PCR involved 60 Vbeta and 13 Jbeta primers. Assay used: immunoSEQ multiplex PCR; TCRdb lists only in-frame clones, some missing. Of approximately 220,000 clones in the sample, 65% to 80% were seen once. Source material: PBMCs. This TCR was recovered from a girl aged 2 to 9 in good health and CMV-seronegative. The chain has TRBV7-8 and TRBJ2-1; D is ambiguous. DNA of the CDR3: TGTGCCAGCAGCCCAAATCTAAATGAGCAGTTCTTC. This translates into CASSPNLNEQFF.